This T cell receptor (beta chain) was identified during a study of blood T cell repertoires in COVID-19. Study-wide background: T cells, B-cell-depleted T cells, or PBMCs provided the cDNA or gDNA that served as material.

Sequencing was performed with immunoSEQ multiplex PCR; in TCRdb, only in-frame clones are kept and a portion is missing. The profile shows 200,000 to 250,000 clones, less than 85% of them singletons. The CDR3 has 14 amino acids. V was cut by 1 base and J by 4 bases, with 8 bases left in between. Germline CDR1 LNHNV, CDR2 YYDKDF (reference sequence). Donors in Cohort 3 counted as recovered after two negative PCRs, clearance, or symptom resolution. Sequencing input: PBMCs or T cells enriched from blood (not recorded which). This TCR derives from a man in his sixties who had recovered from COVID-19. The genes are TRBV15 and TRBJ1-5, with D tentatively TRBD1 (6 bases). The CDR3 region has the DNA TGTGCCACCAGCAGAGGACAGGTTAATCAGCCCCAGCATTTT. This translates into CATSRGQVNQPQHF. Full variable domain (remainder filled in from reference TRBV15 and TRBJ1-5): DAMVIQNPRYQVTQFGKPVTLSCSQTLNHNVMYWYQQKSSQAPKLLFHYYDKDFNNEADTPDNFQSRRPNTSFCFLDIRSPGLGDTAMYLCATSRGQVNQPQHFGDGTRLSIL.